The 4 T cell receptor beta chains given below trace back to one sample, sequenced in a study of OX40 agonist ivuxolimab in advanced cancers. Generated by immunoSEQ multiplex PCR, the TCRdb table keeps only in-frame clones and is missing some. Of some 49,000 clones listed, about nine tenths are singletons. The specimen was CD4+ or CD8+ T cells sorted from blood, collected in a trial of the OX40 agonist ivuxolimab. The receptors come from an adult with an advanced solid tumor such as melanoma, head and neck, liver or kidney cancer.

This chain uses TRBV15 with TRBJ2-5, with D unresolved. The J call could be wrong; TRBJ2-7 is a better fit for the DNA end. The CDR3 is 14 residues long. CDR1 and CDR2 (germline): LNHNV, YYDKDF (reference sequence). The CDR3 reads CATSSASSVYEQYF. In DNA form, the CDR3 reads TGTGCCACCAGCAGCGCTAGTTCAGTCTACGAGCAGTACTTC.

V usage is TRBV11-3 and J usage is TRBJ2-5; TRBD1 is a possible D gene (5 bases). CDR1 SGHNT and CDR2 YENEEA come from the germline V gene. This CDR3 is built from 18 residues. V lost 5 bases and J 2 bases, leaving 24 bases between the germline ends. This CDR3 reads CASSLGAIVGGGQETQYF. CDR3 DNA: TGTGCCAGCAGCCTAGGGGCGATCGTGGGCGGCGGACAAGAGACCCAGTACTTC.

This clone appeared once. The V and J genes are TRBV5-1 and TRBJ1-4, with a possible D match to TRBD1 (5 bases). Germline CDR1 is SGHRS and CDR2 is YFSETQ. CDR3 length equals 19 residues. The V end lost 1 base, the J end lost 0 bases, and 19 bases lay between the germline ends. CDR3 DNA sequence: TGCGCCAGCAGCTTGCTTGAGGGGTCCCTCGGTGCAACTAATGAAAAACTGTTTTTT. The encoded protein is CASSLLEGSLGATNEKLFF.

This CDR3 is CASSTRTGKNINEQFF. In DNA, the CDR3 is TGTGCCAGTAGTACCCGGACAGGGAAGAATATCAATGAGCAGTTCTTC. The chain employs TRBV19 and TRBJ2-1, with TRBD1 matching 8 bases. With 4 bases clipped from V and 6 bases from J, the junction kept 11 bases outside the gene matches. Germline CDR1 is LNHDA and CDR2 is SQIVND (reference sequence). The CDR3 has 16 amino acids.